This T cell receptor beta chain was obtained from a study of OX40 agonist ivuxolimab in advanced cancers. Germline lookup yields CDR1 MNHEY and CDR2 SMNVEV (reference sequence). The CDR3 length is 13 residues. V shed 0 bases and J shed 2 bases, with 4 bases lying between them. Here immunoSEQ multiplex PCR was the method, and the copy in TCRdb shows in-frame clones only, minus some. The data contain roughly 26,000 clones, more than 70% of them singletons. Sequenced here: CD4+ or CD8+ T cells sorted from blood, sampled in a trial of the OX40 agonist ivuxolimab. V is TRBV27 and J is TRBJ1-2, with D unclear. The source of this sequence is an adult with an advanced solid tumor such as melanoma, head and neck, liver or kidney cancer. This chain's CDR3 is CASSLSGNYGYTF. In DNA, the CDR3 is TGTGCCAGCAGTTTATCTGGGAACTATGGCTACACCTTC.